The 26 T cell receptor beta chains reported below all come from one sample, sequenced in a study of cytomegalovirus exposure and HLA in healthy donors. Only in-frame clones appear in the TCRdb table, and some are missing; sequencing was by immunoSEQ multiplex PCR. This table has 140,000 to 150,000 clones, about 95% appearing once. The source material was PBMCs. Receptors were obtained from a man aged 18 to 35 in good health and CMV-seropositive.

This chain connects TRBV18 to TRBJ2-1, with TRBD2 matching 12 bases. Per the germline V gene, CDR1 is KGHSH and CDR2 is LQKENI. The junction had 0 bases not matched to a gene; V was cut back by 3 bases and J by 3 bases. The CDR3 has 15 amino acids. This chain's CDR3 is CASSPTSGSYNEQFF. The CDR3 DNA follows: TGTGCCAGCTCACCGACTAGCGGGAGCTACAATGAGCAGTTCTTC. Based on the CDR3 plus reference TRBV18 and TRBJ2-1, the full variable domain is NAGVMQNPRHLVRRRGQEARLRCSPMKGHSHVYWYRQLPEEGLKFMVYLQKENIIDESGMPKERFSAEFPKEGPSILRIQQVVRGDSAAYFCASSPTSGSYNEQFFGPGTRLTVL.

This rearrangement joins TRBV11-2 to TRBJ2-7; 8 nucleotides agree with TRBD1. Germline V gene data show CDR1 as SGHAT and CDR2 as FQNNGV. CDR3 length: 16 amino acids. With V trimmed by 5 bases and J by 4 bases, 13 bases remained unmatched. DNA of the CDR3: TGTGCCAGCAGCCTCAGTGCCGGACAGGGCACGTACGAGCAGTACTTC. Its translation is CASSLSAGQGTYEQYF. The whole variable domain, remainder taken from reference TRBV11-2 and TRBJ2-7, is EAGVAQSPRYKIIEKRQSVAFWCNPISGHATLYWYQQILGQGPKLLIQFQNNGVVDDSQLPKDRFSAERLKGVDSTLKIQPAKLEDSAVYLCASSLSAGQGTYEQYFGPGTRLTVT.

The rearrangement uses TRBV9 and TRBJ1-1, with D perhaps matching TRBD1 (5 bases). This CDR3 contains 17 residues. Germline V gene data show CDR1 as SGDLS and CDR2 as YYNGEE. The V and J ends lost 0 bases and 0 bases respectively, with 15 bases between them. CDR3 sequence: CASSVAPGNGMNTEAFF. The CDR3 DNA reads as TGTGCCAGCAGCGTAGCTCCAGGGAACGGCATGAACACTGAAGCTTTCTTT. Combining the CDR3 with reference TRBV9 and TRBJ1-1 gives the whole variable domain DSGVTQTPKHLITATGQRVTLRCSPRSGDLSVYWYQQSLDQGLQFLIQYYNGEERAKGNILERFSAQQFPDLHSELNLSSLELGDSALYFCASSVAPGNGMNTEAFFGQGTRLTVV.

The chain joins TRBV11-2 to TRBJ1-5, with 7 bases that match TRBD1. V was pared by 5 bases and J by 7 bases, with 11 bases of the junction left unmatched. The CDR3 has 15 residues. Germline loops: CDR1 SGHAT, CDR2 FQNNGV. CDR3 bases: TGTGCCAGCAGCCAGGGACAGCTGGGAGGACAGCCCCAGCATTTT. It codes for CASSQGQLGGQPQHF.

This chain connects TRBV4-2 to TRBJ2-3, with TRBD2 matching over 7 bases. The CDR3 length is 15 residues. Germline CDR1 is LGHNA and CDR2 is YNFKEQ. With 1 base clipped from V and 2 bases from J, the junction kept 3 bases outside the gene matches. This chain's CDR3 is CASSQAGRDTDTQYF. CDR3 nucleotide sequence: TGTGCCAGCAGCCAAGCGGGGAGGGACACAGATACGCAGTATTTT.

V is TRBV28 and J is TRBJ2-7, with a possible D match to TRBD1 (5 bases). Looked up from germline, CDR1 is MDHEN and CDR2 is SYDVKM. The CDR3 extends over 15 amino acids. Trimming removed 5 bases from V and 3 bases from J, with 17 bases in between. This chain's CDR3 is CASSQVGWGFYEQYF. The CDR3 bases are TGTGCCAGCAGTCAGGTGGGGTGGGGCTTCTACGAGCAGTACTTC. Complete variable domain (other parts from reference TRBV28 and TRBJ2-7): DVKVTQSSRYLVKRTGEKVFLECVQDMDHENMFWYRQDPGLGLRLIYFSYDVKMKEKGDIPEGYSVSREKKERFSLILESASTNQTSMYLCASSQVGWGFYEQYFGPGTRLTVT.

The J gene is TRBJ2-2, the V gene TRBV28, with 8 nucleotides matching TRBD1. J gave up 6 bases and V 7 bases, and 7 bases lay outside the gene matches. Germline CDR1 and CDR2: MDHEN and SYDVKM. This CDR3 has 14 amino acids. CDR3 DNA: TGTGCCAGCAAAAGTCCGGGACAGGCCGGGGAGCTGTTTTTT. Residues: CASKSPGQAGELFF.

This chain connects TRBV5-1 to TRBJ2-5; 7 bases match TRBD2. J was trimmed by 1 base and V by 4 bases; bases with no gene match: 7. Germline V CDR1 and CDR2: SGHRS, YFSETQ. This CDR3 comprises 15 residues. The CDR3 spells CASSPRSGGQETQYF. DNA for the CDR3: TGCGCCAGCAGCCCACGGTCGGGGGGCCAAGAGACCCAGTACTTC.

The CDR3 sequence is CAWSGGLAGVNEQFF. CDR3 bases: TGTGCCTGGAGTGGAGGACTAGCGGGAGTCAATGAGCAGTTCTTC. J is TRBJ2-1 and V is TRBV30; 13 nucleotides line up with TRBD2. V lost 1 base and J lost 6; bases outside the gene matches: 3. Germline CDR1 is GTSNPN and CDR2 is SVGIG (reference sequence). The CDR3 has 15 residues. Complete variable domain (other parts from reference TRBV30 and TRBJ2-1): SQTIHQWPATLVQPVGSPLSLECTVEGTSNPNLYWYRQAAGRGLQLLFYSVGIGQISSEVPQNLSASRPQDRQFILSSKKLLLSDSGFYLCAWSGGLAGVNEQFFGPGTRLTVL.

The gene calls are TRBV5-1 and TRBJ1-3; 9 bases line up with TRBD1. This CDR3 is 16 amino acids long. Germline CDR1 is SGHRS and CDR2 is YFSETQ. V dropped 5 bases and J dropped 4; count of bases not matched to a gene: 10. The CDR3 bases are TGCGCCAGCAGTACCTCCGGGACAGGGTTCGGAAACACCATATATTTT. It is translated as CASSTSGTGFGNTIYF.

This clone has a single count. The CDR3 sequence: CASSLDTETEAFF. CDR3 bases: TGTGCCAGCAGCTTGGACACCGAAACTGAAGCTTTCTTT. The chain has TRBV7-3 and TRBJ1-1, with D possibly being TRBD1 (5 bases). Germline V gives CDR1 SGHTA, CDR2 FQGTGA. This CDR3 comprises 13 residues. Trimming removed 3 bases from V and 5 bases from J, with 10 bases in between.

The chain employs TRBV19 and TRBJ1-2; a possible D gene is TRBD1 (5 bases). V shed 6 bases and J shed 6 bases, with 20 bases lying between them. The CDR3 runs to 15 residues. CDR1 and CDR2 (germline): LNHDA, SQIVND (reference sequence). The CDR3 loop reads CASSIIMGRGDGYTF. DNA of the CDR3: TGTGCCAGTAGCATCATTATGGGGAGGGGTGATGGCTACACCTTC.

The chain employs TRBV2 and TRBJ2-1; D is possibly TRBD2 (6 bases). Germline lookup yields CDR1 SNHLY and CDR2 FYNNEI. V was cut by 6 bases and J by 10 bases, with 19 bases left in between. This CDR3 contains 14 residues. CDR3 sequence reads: CASSVSTGRPEQFF. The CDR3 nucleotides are TGTGCCAGCAGCGTTTCGACCGGGAGACCCGAGCAGTTCTTC.

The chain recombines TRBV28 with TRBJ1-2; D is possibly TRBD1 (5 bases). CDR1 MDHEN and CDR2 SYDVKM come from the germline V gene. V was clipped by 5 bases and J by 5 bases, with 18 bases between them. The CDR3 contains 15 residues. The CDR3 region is CASSMPSGGFYGYTF. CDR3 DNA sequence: TGTGCCAGCAGTATGCCTAGCGGGGGATTTTATGGCTACACCTTC.

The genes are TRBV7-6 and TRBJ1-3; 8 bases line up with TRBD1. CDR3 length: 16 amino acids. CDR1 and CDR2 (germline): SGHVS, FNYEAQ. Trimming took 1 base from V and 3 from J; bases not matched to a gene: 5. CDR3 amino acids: CASSLGPGGNGNTIYF. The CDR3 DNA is TGTGCCAGCAGCTTAGGGCCAGGGGGCAATGGAAACACCATATATTTT.

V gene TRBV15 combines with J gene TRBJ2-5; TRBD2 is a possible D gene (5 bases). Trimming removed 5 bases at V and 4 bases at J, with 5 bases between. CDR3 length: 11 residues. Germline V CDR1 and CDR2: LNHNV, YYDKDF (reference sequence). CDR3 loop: CATSAGETQYF. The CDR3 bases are TGTGCCACCAGCGCGGGAGAGACCCAGTACTTC. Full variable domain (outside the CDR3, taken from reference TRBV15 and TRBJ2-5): DAMVIQNPRYQVTQFGKPVTLSCSQTLNHNVMYWYQQKSSQAPKLLFHYYDKDFNNEADTPDNFQSRRPNTSFCFLDIRSPGLGDTAMYLCATSAGETQYFGPGTRLLVL.

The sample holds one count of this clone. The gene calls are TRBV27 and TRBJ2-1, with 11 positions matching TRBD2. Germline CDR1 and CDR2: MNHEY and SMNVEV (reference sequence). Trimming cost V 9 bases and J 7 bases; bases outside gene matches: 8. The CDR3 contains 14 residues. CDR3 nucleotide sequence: TGTGCCAGTTCCACTAGCGGGAGAGGTAATGAGCAGTTCTTC. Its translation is CASSTSGRGNEQFF.

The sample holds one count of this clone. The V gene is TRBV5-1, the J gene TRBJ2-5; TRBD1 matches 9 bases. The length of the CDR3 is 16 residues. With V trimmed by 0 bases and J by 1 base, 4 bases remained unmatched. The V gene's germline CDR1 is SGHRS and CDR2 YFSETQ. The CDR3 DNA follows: TGCGCCAGCAGCTTGGGGGGGACAGGGATCCAAGAGACCCAGTACTTC. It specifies CASSLGGTGIQETQYF.

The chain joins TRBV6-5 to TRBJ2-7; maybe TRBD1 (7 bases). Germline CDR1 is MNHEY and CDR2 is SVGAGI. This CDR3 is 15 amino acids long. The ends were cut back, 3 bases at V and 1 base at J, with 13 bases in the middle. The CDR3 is CASSYRQGGSYEQYF. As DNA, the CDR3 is TGTGCCAGCAGTTATCGACAGGGAGGATCCTACGAGCAGTACTTC.

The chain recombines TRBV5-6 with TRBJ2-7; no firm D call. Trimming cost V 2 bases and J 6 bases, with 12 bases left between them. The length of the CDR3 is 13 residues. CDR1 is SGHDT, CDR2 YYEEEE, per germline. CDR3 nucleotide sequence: TGTGCCAGCAGCTTACTTGTGTTCGGCGAGCAGTACTTC. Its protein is CASSLLVFGEQYF.

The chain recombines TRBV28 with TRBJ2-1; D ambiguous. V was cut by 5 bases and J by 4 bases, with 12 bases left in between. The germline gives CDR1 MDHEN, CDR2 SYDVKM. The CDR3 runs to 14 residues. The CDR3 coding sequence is TGTGCCAGCAGTGACTCATACTCATACAATGAGCAGTTCTTC. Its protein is CASSDSYSYNEQFF.

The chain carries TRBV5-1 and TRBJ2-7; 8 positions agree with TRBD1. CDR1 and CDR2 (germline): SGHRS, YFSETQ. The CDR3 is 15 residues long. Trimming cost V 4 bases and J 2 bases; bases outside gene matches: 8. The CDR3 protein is CASSGVATGAYEQYF. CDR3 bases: TGCGCCAGCAGCGGCGTTGCGACAGGGGCCTACGAGCAGTACTTC.

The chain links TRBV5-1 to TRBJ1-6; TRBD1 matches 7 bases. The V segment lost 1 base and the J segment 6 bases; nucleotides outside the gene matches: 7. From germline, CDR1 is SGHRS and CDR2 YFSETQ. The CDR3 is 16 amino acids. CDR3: CASSLTLRDSNSPLHF. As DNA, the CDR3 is TGCGCCAGCAGCTTGACACTCCGGGACAGTAATTCACCCCTCCACTTT.

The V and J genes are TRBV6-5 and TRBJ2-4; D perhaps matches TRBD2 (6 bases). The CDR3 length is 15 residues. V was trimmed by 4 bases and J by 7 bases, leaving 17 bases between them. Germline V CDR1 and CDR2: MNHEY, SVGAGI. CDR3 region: CASSSGLGGENIQYF. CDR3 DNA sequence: TGTGCCAGCAGTTCGGGGCTCGGGGGAGAGAACATTCAGTACTTC.

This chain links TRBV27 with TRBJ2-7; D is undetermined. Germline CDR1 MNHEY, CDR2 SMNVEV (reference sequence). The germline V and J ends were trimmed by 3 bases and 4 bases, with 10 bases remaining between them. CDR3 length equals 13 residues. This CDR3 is CASSLLRGYEQYF. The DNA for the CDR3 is TGTGCCAGCAGTTTGTTAAGAGGATACGAGCAGTACTTC.

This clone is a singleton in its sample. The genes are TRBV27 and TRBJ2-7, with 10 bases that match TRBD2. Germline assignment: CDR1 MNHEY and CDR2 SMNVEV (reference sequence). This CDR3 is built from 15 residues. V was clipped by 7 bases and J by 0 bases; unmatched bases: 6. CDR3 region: CASMTLAGLSYEQYF. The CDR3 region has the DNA TGTGCCAGCATGACACTAGCGGGACTCTCCTACGAGCAGTACTTC.